The next 11 T cell receptor beta chains were all read from a single sample in a study of T cell repertoires in cytomegalovirus infection. TCRdb independently ran MiXCR on the reads; one entry per CDR3 protein. The repertoire holds over 100,000 distinct CDR3 sequences, over 9% seen once, with around a third in the top ten. No antigen is known for these receptors. Material for sequencing was PBMCs, sequenced either directly or after in vitro stimulation (not recorded which). The receptor source for this set is a human donor in good health (CMV status not recorded). Some clones in this sample may be carry-over from other donors' samples.

The CDR3 bases are TGTGCCAGCAGCCCGGGAACCCAAGAGACCCAGTACTTC. Its protein is CASSPGTQETQYF. J is TRBJ2-5 and V is TRBV5-4; a weak D match, TRBD2 (5 bases). Trimming left V 4 bases short and J 1 base short, with 8 bases between. The length of the CDR3 is 13 residues. CDR1 is SGHNT, CDR2 YYREEE, per germline (reference sequence).

This clonotype came up a few times. The chain couples TRBV12-3 or TRBV12-4 to TRBJ2-7; 8 bases fit TRBD2. There are 14 residues in the CDR3. Trimming took 6 bases from V and 3 from J; bases not matched to a gene: 7. This chain's CDR3 is CASSFGGGFYEQYF. The CDR3 bases are TGTGCCAGCAGCTTCGGGGGGGGGTTCTACGAGCAGTACTTC.

This clonotype has a count of ten or more. The chain uses TRBV7-6 and TRBJ2-3; no firm D call. The V gene lost 5 bases and the J gene lost 4 bases, with 7 bases spanning the gap. The CDR3 runs 12 residues. Looked up from germline, CDR1 is SGHVS and CDR2 is FNYEAQ. CDR3 sequence: CASSKFPDTQYF. DNA of the CDR3: TGTGCCAGCAGCAAATTCCCAGATACGCAGTATTTT. The full variable domain, rest sourced from reference TRBV7-6 and TRBJ2-3, is GAGVSQSPRYKVTKRGQDVALRCDPISGHVSLYWYRQALGQGPEFLTYFNYEAQQDKSGLPNDRFSAERPEGSISTLTIQRTEQRDSAMYRCASSKFPDTQYFGPGTRLTVL.

This clonotype was seen more than once but under ten times. This chain joins TRBV2 and TRBJ1-6; TRBD1 might be the D (5 bases). Trimming removed 2 bases from V and 7 bases from J, with 12 bases in between. Germline-derived CDR1 and CDR2 are SNHLY and FYNNEI. The CDR3 contains 15 residues. The chain's CDR3 is CASSEPRGLNSPLHF. DNA of the CDR3: TGTGCCAGCAGTGAACCTAGGGGATTGAATTCACCCCTCCACTTT.

This clonotype was found many times. The chain is built from TRBV7-2 and TRBJ2-1; 13 nucleotides align to TRBD2. The J segment lost 7 bases and the V segment lost 5 bases, leaving 17 bases of the junction unmatched. The CDR3 runs 19 residues. The germline V gene has CDR1 SGHTA and CDR2 FQGNSA. The CDR3, as DNA: TGTGCCAGCAGCCTTCGCGGGACTAGCGGGGCCCACACCCCAAATGAGCAGTTCTTC. This encodes CASSLRGTSGAHTPNEQFF.

In its sample, this clonotype was seen a few times. The CDR3 DNA is TGTGCCAGCGGAGTGAGCGGGAGAGGAAGGGATGAGCAGTTCTTC. Its protein is CASGVSGRGRDEQFF. The chain couples TRBV9 to TRBJ2-1; 8 nucleotides match TRBD2. Germline lookup yields CDR1 SGDLS and CDR2 YYNGEE. V was pared by 7 bases and J by 8 bases, with 14 bases of the junction left unmatched. This CDR3 spans 15 amino acids.

V gene TRBV19 combines with J gene TRBJ2-7; D might be TRBD1 (6 bases). Germline values: CDR1 LNHDA, CDR2 SQIVND (reference sequence). The CDR3 contains 15 residues. Trimming shortened V by 6 bases and J by 0 bases, and 15 bases separated the two germline ends. The CDR3 DNA sequence: TGTGCCAGTAGAGCCAACAGGGACCGCTCCTACGAGCAGTACTTC. This encodes CASRANRDRSYEQYF.

This clonotype was found many times. The rearrangement uses TRBV7-8 and TRBJ2-7; no firm D call. V gave up 0 bases and J gave up 9 bases, with 12 bases separating them. Germline V gene lookup returns CDR1 SGHVS and CDR2 FQNEAQ. The CDR3 covers 13 residues. The CDR3 bases are TGTGCCAGCAGCTTAGCGGCTGGAAGAGGGCAGTACGTC. This gives the protein CASSLAAGRGQYV.

The genes are TRBV6-6 and TRBJ1-1, with 8 nucleotides matching TRBD1. V shed 4 bases, J shed 4 bases, and the junction held 8 bases outside the gene matches. Looked up from germline, CDR1 is MNHNY and CDR2 is SVGAGI (reference sequence). The CDR3 consists of 15 residues. This CDR3 reads CASSSTGAAGTEAFF. The CDR3 region has the DNA TGTGCCAGCAGTTCGACAGGGGCGGCGGGCACTGAAGCTTTCTTT.

The J gene is TRBJ2-1, the V gene TRBV27; possible D gene TRBD1, 6 bases. Trimming stripped 2 bases from V and 6 bases from J, with 14 bases between. Germline V gene sequence: CDR1 MNHEY, CDR2 SMNVEV (reference sequence). This CDR3 spans 15 amino acids. CDR3 region: CASSLTYGGRNEQFF. The CDR3, as DNA: TGTGCCAGCAGTTTAACATATGGGGGCCGCAATGAGCAGTTCTTC.

In its sample, this clonotype was seen many times. This CDR3 reads CASSLERGLKPQHF. Written as DNA, the CDR3 is TGTGCCAGCAGCTTAGAGAGGGGGCTGAAGCCCCAGCATTTT. The chain is built from TRBV7-2 and TRBJ1-5; 7 bases fit TRBD1. V shed 1 base, J shed 8 bases, and the junction held 5 bases outside the gene matches. CDR3 length equals 14 residues. Per germline, CDR1 SGHTA and CDR2 FQGNSA.